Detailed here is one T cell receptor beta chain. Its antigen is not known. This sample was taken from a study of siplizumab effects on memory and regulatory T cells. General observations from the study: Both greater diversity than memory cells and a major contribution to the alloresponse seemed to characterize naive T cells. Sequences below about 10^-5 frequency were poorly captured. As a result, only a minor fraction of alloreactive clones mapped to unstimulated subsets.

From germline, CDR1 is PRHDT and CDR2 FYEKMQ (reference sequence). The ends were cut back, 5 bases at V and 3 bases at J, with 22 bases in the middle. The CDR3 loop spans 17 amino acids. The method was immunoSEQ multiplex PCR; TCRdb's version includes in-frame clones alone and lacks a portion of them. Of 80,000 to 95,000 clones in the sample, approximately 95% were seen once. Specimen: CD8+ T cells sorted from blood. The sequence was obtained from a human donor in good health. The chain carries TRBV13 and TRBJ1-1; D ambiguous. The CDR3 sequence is CASSTGRVGRLYTEAFF. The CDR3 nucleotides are TGTGCCAGCAGCACCGGACGCGTGGGAAGGCTGTACACTGAAGCTTTCTTT.